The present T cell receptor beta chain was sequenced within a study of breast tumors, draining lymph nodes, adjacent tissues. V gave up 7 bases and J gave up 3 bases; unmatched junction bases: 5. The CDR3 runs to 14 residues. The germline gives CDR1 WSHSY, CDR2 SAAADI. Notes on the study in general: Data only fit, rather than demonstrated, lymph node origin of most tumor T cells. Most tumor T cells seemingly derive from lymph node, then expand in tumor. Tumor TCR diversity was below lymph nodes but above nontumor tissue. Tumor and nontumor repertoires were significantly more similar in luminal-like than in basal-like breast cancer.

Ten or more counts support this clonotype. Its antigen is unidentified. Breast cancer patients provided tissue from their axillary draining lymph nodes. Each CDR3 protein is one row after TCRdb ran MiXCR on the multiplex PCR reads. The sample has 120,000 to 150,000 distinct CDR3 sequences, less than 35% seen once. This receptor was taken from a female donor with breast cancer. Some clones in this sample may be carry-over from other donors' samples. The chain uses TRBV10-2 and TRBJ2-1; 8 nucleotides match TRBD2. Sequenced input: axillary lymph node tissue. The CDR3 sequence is CASKTSGGYNEQFF. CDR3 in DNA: TGCGCCAGCAAAACTAGCGGCGGCTACAATGAGCAGTTCTTC.